The 2 T cell receptor beta chains below were found in one sample sequenced in a study of T cells in Graves' hyperthyroidism and ophthalmopathy. TCR beta CDR3 regions were amplified from RNA. HTBI primers were the set used in a first-round RT-PCR of the TCR CDR3. Using its own MiXCR run on the multiplex PCR reads, TCRdb lists one record per CDR3 protein. The sample holds hundreds of thousands of distinct CDR3 sequences, 38% seen once. Sample: blood. The receptors come from a young man with Graves' hyperthyroidism.

The CDR3 DNA is TGTGCCAGCAGCTTAGTAGCGGGGATCTCTGGGGCCAACGTCCTGACTTTC. It yields the protein CASSLVAGISGANVLTF. The chain joins TRBV11-2 to TRBJ2-6; 8 bases match TRBD2. After removal of 1 base from V and 0 bases from J, the junction contained 2 bases not matched to a gene. The CDR3 sequence is 17 residues long. The germline V gene encodes CDR1 SGHAT and CDR2 FQNNGV. Using reference TRBV11-2 and TRBJ2-6 for the parts outside the CDR3, the full variable domain is EAGVAQSPRYKIIEKRQSVAFWCNPISGHATLYWYQQILGQGPKLLIQFQNNGVVDDSQLPKDRFSAERLKGVDSTLKIQPAKLEDSAVYLCASSLVAGISGANVLTFGAGSRLTVL.

J is TRBJ1-2 and V is TRBV12-3 or TRBV12-4; the D is unclear. The V and J ends lost 3 bases and 7 bases respectively, with 18 bases between them. The CDR3 length is 15 residues. The CDR3 loop reads CASSFRPNVGVGYTF. The DNA of the CDR3 is TGTGCCAGCAGTTTTAGGCCTAACGTTGGGGTTGGCTACACCTTC.